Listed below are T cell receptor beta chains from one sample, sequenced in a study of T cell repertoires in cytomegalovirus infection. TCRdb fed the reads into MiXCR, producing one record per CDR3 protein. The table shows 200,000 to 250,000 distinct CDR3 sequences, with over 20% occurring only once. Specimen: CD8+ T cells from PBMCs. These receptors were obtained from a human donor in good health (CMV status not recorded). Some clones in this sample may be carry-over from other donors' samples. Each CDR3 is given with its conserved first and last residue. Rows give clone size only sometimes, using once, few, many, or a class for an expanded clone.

CASSLTRSGANVLTF	TRBV7-9	TRBJ2-6	many
CASSFAGGNYNEQFF	TRBV28	TRBJ2-1	.
CASSPLPFGGQPQHF	TRBV27	TRBJ1-5	.
CASSFSTGAYEQYF	TRBV27	TRBJ2-7	once
CSARPGYTGELFF	TRBV20-1	TRBJ2-2	.
CASSQFGTGKRYEQYF	TRBV23-1	TRBJ2-7	few
CATGQGSFPETQYF	TRBV28	TRBJ2-5	many
CASTTGGPQHF	TRBV28	TRBJ1-5	.
CASSFSTTDTQYF	TRBV7-2	TRBJ2-3	many
CASSQEGYEQFF	TRBV4-1	TRBJ2-1	many
CSARLYRENTGELFF	TRBV20-1	TRBJ2-2	many
CASSLGPKGATNEKLFF	TRBV3-1	TRBJ1-4	few
CSASGEGQKETQYF	TRBV20-1	TRBJ2-5	.
CASSDPRGAGTYEQYF	TRBV2	TRBJ2-7	many
CASSQTGANTGELFF	TRBV5-1	TRBJ2-2	.
CASSLGQGPDTQYF	TRBV7-2	TRBJ2-3	many
CSATPLEGVEETQYF	TRBV20-1	TRBJ2-5	.
CASSIWGGAFSYNEQFF	TRBV7-2	TRBJ2-1	few
CASSAGQGGGSYGYTF	TRBV19	TRBJ1-2	.
CASGTSAADEQFF	TRBV12-5	TRBJ2-1	few
CASSSKDRAMNTEAFF	TRBV5-1	TRBJ1-1	.
CASSQELGGSTAIYEQYF	TRBV14	TRBJ2-7	.
CSVDLGTGPYGYTF	TRBV29-1	TRBJ1-2	.
CASSLRTTAEAFF	TRBV5-1	TRBJ1-1	few
CASSLRGWETQYF	TRBV11-1	TRBJ2-5	many
CASSLTANEQFF	TRBV6-6	TRBJ2-1	many
CASSVGGGAYNEQFF	TRBV9	TRBJ2-1	.
CASSLLAGGKETQYF	TRBV7-4	TRBJ2-5	many
CASSFSGTNYGYTF	TRBV27	TRBJ1-2	many
CAISESGPLRVRGYEQYF	TRBV10-3	TRBJ2-7	.
CASSQGTGPGNEQFF	TRBV3-1	TRBJ2-1	many
CASSYTRQGGIADTQYF	TRBV6-8	TRBJ2-3	.
CASSLGGGGQETQYF	TRBV7-8	TRBJ2-5	.
CASSIGAGGDETQYF	TRBV19	TRBJ2-5	.
CASSQAVGEDQPQHF	TRBV4-2	TRBJ1-5	few
CATESGQGIYEQYF	TRBV6-2/TRBV6-3	TRBJ2-7	few